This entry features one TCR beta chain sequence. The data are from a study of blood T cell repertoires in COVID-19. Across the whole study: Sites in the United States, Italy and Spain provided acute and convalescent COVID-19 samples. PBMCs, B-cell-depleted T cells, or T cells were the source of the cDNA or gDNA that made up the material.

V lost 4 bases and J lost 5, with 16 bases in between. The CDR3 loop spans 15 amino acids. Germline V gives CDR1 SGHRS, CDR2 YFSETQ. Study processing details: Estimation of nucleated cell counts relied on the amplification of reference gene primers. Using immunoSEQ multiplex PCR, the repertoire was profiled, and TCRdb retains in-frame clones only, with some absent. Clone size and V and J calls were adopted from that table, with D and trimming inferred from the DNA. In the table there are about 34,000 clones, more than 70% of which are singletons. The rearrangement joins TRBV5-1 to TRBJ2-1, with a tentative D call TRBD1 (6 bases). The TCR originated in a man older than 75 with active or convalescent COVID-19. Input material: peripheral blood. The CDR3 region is CASSKTDRSNNEQFF. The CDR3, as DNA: TGCGCCAGCAGCAAGACGGACAGAAGCAACAATGAGCAGTTCTTC.